Here is one T cell receptor beta chain with its context. No antigen is known for it. This sample was taken from a study of OX40 agonist ivuxolimab in advanced cancers. Study in general: At doses from 0.01 to 10 mg/kg, patients were given intravenous ivuxolimab every 2 weeks.

Regarding the study as a whole: CD8+ T cells showed, on average, more clonal expansion than CD4+ cells. Relatively little clonal expansion, among the lowest observed, appeared in partial responders at 0.1-3.0 mg/kg.

Peripheral blood came from all dose cohorts at three timepoints. This table comes from immunoSEQ multiplex PCR, and its TCRdb copy is limited to in-frame clones, with some not included. The table includes about 20,000 clones, approximately 86% detected once. The CDR3 consists of 12 residues. Germline V gives CDR1 SNHLY, CDR2 FYNNEI. Trimming cost V 3 bases and J 8 bases, with 10 bases left between them. The source material was CD4+ or CD8+ T cells sorted from blood, sampled in a trial of the OX40 agonist ivuxolimab. The V and J genes are TRBV2 and TRBJ1-2, with no clear D. The TCR comes from an adult with an advanced solid tumor such as melanoma, head and neck, liver or kidney cancer. CDR3 sequence (DNA): TGTGCCAGCAGTGATTGGACCGGAGGCTACACCTTC. The encoded protein is CASSDWTGGYTF.